A single sample gave rise to the 25 T cell receptor beta chains below, sequenced in a study of T cell repertoires in cytomegalovirus infection. TCRdb reprocessed the reads with MiXCR, giving one entry per CDR3 protein. The sample has roughly 500,000 distinct CDR3 sequences; about 15% are singletons. Sequencing was performed on CD8+ T cells from PBMCs. The receptor source for this set is a human donor in good health (CMV status not recorded). Some clones in this sample may be carry-over from other donors' samples.

There are many counts of this clonotype. The chain links TRBV19 to TRBJ2-3; D is uncertain. Germline lookup yields CDR1 LNHDA and CDR2 SQIVND (reference sequence). This CDR3 has 14 amino acids. The V gene lost 3 bases and the J gene lost 1 base, with 8 bases spanning the gap. The CDR3 nucleotides are TGTGCCAGTAGTATTTGGCAGGGCACAGATACGCAGTATTTT. Translation gives CASSIWQGTDTQYF.

This clonotype was detected a few times. The rearrangement joins TRBV9 to TRBJ1-2; D unresolved. Germline V lookup: CDR1 SGDLS, CDR2 YYNGEE. The CDR3 runs to 16 residues. The V gene lost 4 bases and the J gene lost 5 bases, with 21 bases spanning the gap. The CDR3 loop is CASSPELRDRFYGYTF. CDR3 in DNA: TGTGCCAGCAGCCCGGAGTTGCGAGACCGATTTTATGGCTACACCTTC.

The rearrangement joins TRBV18 to TRBJ1-6; 8 bases line up with TRBD1. Germline CDR1 reads KGHSH; CDR2 reads LQKENI. The V segment lost 3 bases and the J segment 8 bases; nucleotides outside the gene matches: 9. The CDR3 has 16 amino acids. The CDR3, as DNA: TGTGCCAGCTCACCCCCTTGGACAGGGATGTATTCACCCCTCCACTTT. It codes for CASSPPWTGMYSPLHF.

This clonotype was seen a handful of times. The rearrangement uses TRBV6-5 and TRBJ1-2; D gene uncertain. V lost 5 bases, J lost 3 bases, and 7 bases lay in between. The CDR3 extends over 12 amino acids. Germline-derived CDR1 and CDR2 are MNHEY and SVGAGI. CDR3 loop: CASSDGDYGYTF. The CDR3 bases are TGTGCCAGCAGTGACGGAGACTATGGCTACACCTTC.

This clonotype appeared a few times. The V and J genes are TRBV4-2 and TRBJ2-1; 7 bases fit TRBD2. Unmatched junction bases numbered 2, after V lost 1 base and J lost 8 bases. CDR3 size: 13 residues. Germline V gives CDR1 LGHNA, CDR2 YNFKEQ. The CDR3 sequence is CASSQGGGYEQFF. DNA of the CDR3: TGTGCCAGCAGCCAAGGGGGGGGTTATGAGCAGTTCTTC.

This clonotype was observed a handful of times. The chain uses TRBV2 and TRBJ1-2; possible D gene TRBD1, 5 bases. The CDR3 contains 12 residues. The V gene's germline CDR1 is SNHLY and CDR2 FYNNEI. Deletions cut 10 bases from V and 3 bases from J, with 12 bases between. In DNA, the CDR3 is TGTGCCACAAAGCTAGGGGACTATGGCTACACCTTC. It translates to CATKLGDYGYTF.

The chain has TRBV20-1 and TRBJ2-7; tentative D call: TRBD2 (5 bases). This CDR3 comprises 15 residues. Germline V CDR1 and CDR2: DFQATT, SNEGSKA (reference sequence). V was cut by 0 bases and J by 4 bases, with 16 bases left in between. The CDR3 nucleotides are TGCAGTGCTAGAGATCAACAAGGAGGTCGGTACGAGCAGTACTTC. It translates to CSARDQQGGRYEQYF.

In its sample, this clonotype was seen many times. The genes are TRBV3-1 and TRBJ2-3, with 7 positions matching TRBD2. There are 16 residues in the CDR3. The V gene end was trimmed by 4 bases and the J gene end by 5 bases; junction bases not matched to a gene: 12. Germline assignment: CDR1 LGHDT and CDR2 YNNKEL (reference sequence). The CDR3 loop reads CASSPELARSRDTQYF. Written as DNA, the CDR3 is TGTGCCAGCAGCCCTGAACTAGCGAGGTCCCGAGATACGCAGTATTTT.

This clonotype occurred many times. The chain has TRBV7-8 and TRBJ2-2; the D gene could be TRBD1 or TRBD2 (7 bases each). CDR1 is SGHVS and CDR2 is FQNEAQ in the germline V gene. This CDR3 contains 14 residues. The germline V and J ends were trimmed by 6 bases and 5 bases, with 13 bases remaining between them. The CDR3 reads CASSSGGVTGELFF. In DNA form, the CDR3 reads TGTGCCAGCAGTTCAGGGGGGGTAACCGGGGAGCTGTTTTTT.

This clonotype was observed many times. This chain joins TRBV6-9 and TRBJ2-3; 8 bases map to TRBD2. The CDR3 is 12 amino acids. Germline values: CDR1 MNHGY, CDR2 SVAAGI. Trimming removed 11 bases from V and 7 bases from J; junction bases left unmatched: 8. The CDR3 sequence is CAGRGGSNTQYF. Written as DNA, the CDR3 is TGTGCCGGACGGGGGGGAAGTAATACGCAGTATTTT.

Notes on this clonotype: The CDR3 does not close with the conserved phenylalanine or tryptophan, likely indicating a read error. This chain joins TRBV27 and TRBJ1-1; D might be TRBD1 (5 bases). CDR1 and CDR2 (germline): MNHEY, SMNVEV (reference sequence). V was shortened by 9 bases and J by 3 bases, with 20 bases between the two germline ends. The CDR3 runs 15 residues. Here the CDR3 DNA reads TGTGCCAGTAGATGTTTAAGACAGATAGACACTGAAGCTTTCATT. This codes for CASRCLRQIDTEAFI.

The sample holds one count of this clonotype. Since a much larger clone is just one base distant, this may be a read error. The CDR3 bases are TGTGCCAACAGCTCAGGGGACCGGGACAGGGGAGAGACCCAGTACTTC. Translating gives CANSSGDRDRGETQYF. V gene TRBV7-9 combines with J gene TRBJ2-5; 10 bases match TRBD1. The CDR3 covers 16 residues. Germline loops: CDR1 SEHNR, CDR2 FQNEAQ (reference sequence).

The V call is TRBV11-2, the J call TRBJ2-7, with D possibly matching TRBD2 (5 bases). This CDR3 is built from 13 residues. The ends were cut back, 5 bases at V and 6 bases at J, with 14 bases in the middle. In germline, CDR1 is SGHAT, CDR2 FQNNGV. The CDR3 is CASSLTDSPEQYF. CDR3 bases: TGTGCCAGCAGCCTCACGGACTCTCCCGAGCAGTACTTC.

This clonotype occurred once. The V and J genes are TRBV27 and TRBJ1-4; no clear D. Germline assignment: CDR1 MNHEY and CDR2 SMNVEV (reference sequence). CDR3 length: 15 residues. With 10 bases removed from V and 4 bases from J, the gap between germline ends came to 19 bases. The DNA of the CDR3 is TGTGCCACGTCGCCCGGACGGACTATTAATGAAAAACTGTTTTTT. Translating it yields CATSPGRTINEKLFF.

In this sample, this clonotype turned up many times. The CDR3 here is CASGLRVLLSNTGELFF. Here the CDR3 DNA reads TGTGCTAGTGGTTTGAGGGTACTATTGTCGAACACCGGGGAGCTGTTTTTT. The V gene is TRBV12-5, the J gene TRBJ2-2, with D hard to call. CDR1 is LGHNT and CDR2 is FRNRAP in the germline V gene. CDR3 length equals 17 residues. V lost 2 bases to trimming and J lost 0 bases, with 13 bases between them.

With regard to this clonotype: Just one base apart from a much larger clone, this may be a read error. J is TRBJ2-1 and V is TRBV25-1; unclear D gene. Germline V lookup: CDR1 MGHDK, CDR2 SYGVNS. The V end lost 0 bases, the J end lost 5 bases, and 8 bases lay between the germline ends. This CDR3 comprises 14 residues. This CDR3 reads CASSEYGSNNEQFF. CDR3 coding DNA: TGTGCCAGCAGTGAATATGGCTCTAACAATGAGCAGTTCTTC.

This clonotype was found a few times. This chain joins TRBV6-5 and TRBJ2-1; 13 bases are shared with TRBD2. This CDR3 region has 16 residues. Germline values: CDR1 MNHEY, CDR2 SVGAGI. Germline trimming cut 6 bases from V and 8 bases from J; bases unmatched to any gene: 10. This CDR3 is CASSGTGTSGVDEQFF. The CDR3 DNA follows: TGTGCCAGCAGCGGGACGGGGACTAGCGGGGTTGATGAGCAGTTCTTC.

This clonotype came up many times. The V call is TRBV14, the J call TRBJ2-5; the D gene could be TRBD1 or TRBD2 (5 bases each). V shed 3 bases and J shed 9 bases, with 17 bases lying between them. The CDR3 is 14 residues long. CDR1 and CDR2 (germline): SGHDN, FVKESK. CDR3 nucleotide sequence: TGTGCCAGCAGCCACGGGACGGCCAGAGTGGCCCAGTACTTC. This encodes CASSHGTARVAQYF. Using reference TRBV14 and TRBJ2-5 for the parts outside the CDR3, the full variable domain is EAGVTQFPSHSVIEKGQTVTLRCDPISGHDNLYWYRRVMGKEIKFLLHFVKESKQDESGMPNNRFLAERTGGTYSTLKVQPAELEDSGVYFCASSHGTARVAQYFGPGTRLLVL.

This clonotype has ten or more counts. In nucleotides, the CDR3 is TGTGCCAGCAGCTCTCAAGCGGGGGGTGCGAACACCGGGGAGCTGTTTTTT. Translated, it gives CASSSQAGGANTGELFF. V and J are TRBV7-3 and TRBJ2-2; 9 bases align to TRBD2. This CDR3 is built from 17 residues. Germline CDR1 SGHTA, CDR2 FQGTGA. Losses at the gene ends were 4 bases for V and 0 bases for J; bases not matched to a gene: 6.

This clonotype was found many times. The germline gene is not matched at one end of the junction; a read error may be the cause. The chain joins TRBV12-3 or TRBV12-4 to TRBJ2-4; D unclear. CDR3 size: 9 residues. The CDR3 DNA is TGTGCCAGCACCTCGCTGCGGCACTTC. It encodes CASTSLRHF.

This clonotype was seen at least ten times. The chain links TRBV27 to TRBJ1-5; the D is unclear. Trimming cost V 2 bases and J 7 bases, with 9 bases left between them. The germline V gene has CDR1 MNHEY and CDR2 SMNVEV (reference sequence). This CDR3 region has 13 residues. The CDR3 loop reads CASSLAWPQPQHF. The CDR3 DNA is TGTGCCAGCAGTTTAGCCTGGCCCCAGCCCCAGCATTTT.

This clonotype was seen at least ten times. The chain recombines TRBV7-9 with TRBJ1-4, with a possible D match to TRBD1 (5 bases). V lost 0 bases to trimming and J lost 8 bases, with 10 bases between them. The germline gives CDR1 SEHNR, CDR2 FQNEAQ (reference sequence). This CDR3 region has 14 residues. The CDR3 spells CASSLAQGWEKLFF. The CDR3 nucleotides read TGTGCCAGCAGCTTAGCGCAGGGCTGGGAAAAACTGTTTTTT.

This clonotype was found a few times. The chain carries TRBV12-3 or TRBV12-4 and TRBJ2-7; 8 bases line up with TRBD2. The CDR3 spans 17 residues. The V and J ends lost 3 bases and 5 bases, in that order; junction bases with no gene match: 15. Written as DNA, the CDR3 is TGTGCCAGCAGTTTCCCCCGCATTGGAAGCGGGGGTAACGAGCAGTACTTC. This codes for CASSFPRIGSGGNEQYF.

The J gene is TRBJ1-1, the V gene TRBV27; D remains unclear. CDR1 is MNHEY and CDR2 is SMNVEV in the germline V gene (reference sequence). The CDR3 has 14 amino acids. The germline V and J ends were trimmed by 6 bases and 4 bases, with 15 bases remaining between them. CDR3 nucleotide sequence: TGTGCCAGCAGACCCTTGGACGGTCGCACTGAAGCTTTCTTT. The encoded protein is CASRPLDGRTEAFF.

This clonotype was observed many times. J is TRBJ1-6 and V is TRBV6-6; TRBD1 matches 7 bases. Trimming took 6 bases from V and 0 from J; bases not matched to a gene: 8. The length of the CDR3 is 17 residues. Germline assignment: CDR1 MNHNY and CDR2 SVGAGI (reference sequence). CDR3 protein: CASRPGQMSSYNSPLHF. The CDR3 DNA reads TGTGCCAGCAGACCGGGACAGATGAGCTCCTATAATTCACCCCTCCACTTT.